Each of the 27 T cell receptor beta chains below was sequenced from the same sample in a study of T cells in Graves' hyperthyroidism and ophthalmopathy. TCR beta CDR3 sequences were amplified from RNA transcripts. The TCR CDR3 first-round RT-PCR relied on the HTBI primer set. TCRdb independently ran MiXCR on the multiplex PCR reads; one entry per CDR3 protein. The sample carries 650,000 to 700,000 distinct CDR3 sequences, approximately 15% recorded once. Sequencing was carried out using blood. All receptors come from a man in his fifties or sixties with Graves' hyperthyroidism.

The chain has TRBV19 and TRBJ1-1; no reliable D call. This CDR3 contains 12 residues. CDR1 and CDR2 (germline): LNHDA, SQIVND (reference sequence). V was clipped by 6 bases and J by 3 bases, with 8 bases between them. Here the CDR3 reads CASRGRDTEAFF. CDR3 in DNA: TGTGCCAGTAGAGGCCGGGACACTGAAGCTTTCTTT. Combining the CDR3 with reference TRBV19 and TRBJ1-1 gives the whole variable domain DGGITQSPKYLFRKEGQNVTLSCEQNLNHDAMYWYRQDPGQGLRLIYYSQIVNDFQKGDIAEGYSVSREKKESFPLTVTSAQKNPTAFYLCASRGRDTEAFFGQGTRLTVV.

This clonotype was found many times. The V call is TRBV7-2, the J call TRBJ2-1; D is undetermined. V gave up 2 bases and J gave up 10 bases, with 9 bases separating them. The CDR3 is made up of 12 amino acids. Germline values: CDR1 SGHTA, CDR2 FQGNSA. CDR3 protein: CASSLLVGEQFF. Here the CDR3 DNA reads TGTGCCAGCAGCTTATTAGTAGGGGAGCAGTTCTTC.

This clonotype has a count of ten or more. The rearrangement uses TRBV19 and TRBJ2-1, with a possible D match to TRBD2 (5 bases). The germline V and J ends were trimmed by 6 bases and 1 base, with 10 bases remaining between them. CDR1 LNHDA and CDR2 SQIVND come from the germline V gene (reference sequence). The CDR3 sequence is 14 residues long. CDR3 sequence reads: CASRKTSSYNEQFF. The CDR3 nucleotides read TGTGCCAGTAGGAAAACTAGTTCCTACAATGAGCAGTTCTTC.

This clonotype was seen only a few times. The rearrangement uses TRBV12-5 and TRBJ2-2; unclear D gene. Germline assignment: CDR1 LGHNT and CDR2 FRNRAP. The CDR3 loop spans 16 amino acids. The V end was cut by 0 bases, the J end by 0 bases, with 8 bases between. For the CDR3, the DNA is TGTGCTAGTGGTTTGGTACTTGGTCCGAACACCGGGGAGCTGTTTTTT. This encodes CASGLVLGPNTGELFF. The full variable domain, its missing parts supplied by reference TRBV12-5 and TRBJ2-2, is DARVTQTPRHKVTEMGQEVTMRCQPILGHNTVFWYRQTMMQGLELLAYFRNRAPLDDSGMPKDRFSAEMPDATLATLKIQPSEPRDSAVYFCASGLVLGPNTGELFFGEGSRLTVL.

This clonotype came up a few times. The chain carries TRBV25-1 and TRBJ2-4, with TRBD1 matching 11 bases. This CDR3 is 19 amino acids long. The V and J ends lost 4 bases and 9 bases, in that order; junction bases with no gene match: 20. Germline lookup yields CDR1 MGHDK and CDR2 SYGVNS. CDR3 sequence (DNA): TGTGCCAGCAGTGCGTTTGGAACCGCCGGGACAGGGGGGGGTATCATTCAGTACTTC. Translating it yields CASSAFGTAGTGGGIIQYF. Together with reference TRBV25-1 and TRBJ2-4, the CDR3 gives the full variable domain: EADIYQTPRYLVIGTGKKITLECSQTMGHDKMYWYQQDPGMELHLIHYSYGVNSTEKGDLSSESTVSRIRTEHFPLTLESARPSHTSQYLCASSAFGTAGTGGGIIQYFGAGTRLSVL.

The chain couples TRBV28 to TRBJ2-7; TRBD1 might be the D (6 bases). Germline V lookup: CDR1 MDHEN, CDR2 SYDVKM. The V end lost 6 bases, the J end lost 4 bases, and 19 bases lay between the germline ends. This CDR3 spans 15 amino acids. The CDR3 DNA follows: TGTGCCAGCAGCCCGACAGGAACTCTTTCGTACGAGCAGTACTTC. It yields the protein CASSPTGTLSYEQYF. The whole variable domain, filled in from reference TRBV28 and TRBJ2-7, reads DVKVTQSSRYLVKRTGEKVFLECVQDMDHENMFWYRQDPGLGLRLIYFSYDVKMKEKGDIPEGYSVSREKKERFSLILESASTNQTSMYLCASSPTGTLSYEQYFGPGTRLTVT.

The V and J genes are TRBV5-1 and TRBJ2-1; tentative D call: TRBD2 (6 bases). Trimming took off 0 bases at V and 3 bases at J, with 19 bases between the two ends. The CDR3 runs to 18 residues. Germline CDR1 is SGHRS and CDR2 is YFSETQ. The CDR3 region is CASSLVGGAQGGYNEQFF. In DNA form, the CDR3 reads TGCGCCAGCAGCTTGGTGGGGGGTGCGCAGGGTGGCTACAATGAGCAGTTCTTC.

This clonotype was seen many times. This chain connects TRBV20-1 to TRBJ2-3, with D uncertain. Germline CDR1 is DFQATT and CDR2 is SNEGSKA (reference sequence). The CDR3 is 16 residues long. Trimming took off 1 base at V and 0 bases at J, with 14 bases between the two ends. The CDR3 loop is CSARVSRPISTDTQYF. CDR3 sequence (DNA): TGCAGTGCTAGAGTCTCACGTCCTATAAGCACAGATACGCAGTATTTT.

This clonotype occurred many times. The V call is TRBV5-1, the J call TRBJ1-1, with 8 bases fitting TRBD1. Germline CDR1 reads SGHRS; CDR2 reads YFSETQ. Unmatched junction bases numbered 3, after V lost 2 bases and J lost 0 bases. The CDR3 covers 15 residues. As DNA, the CDR3 is TGCGCCAGCAGCTTCTCAGGGGGCCTGAACACTGAAGCTTTCTTT. Its protein product is CASSFSGGLNTEAFF.

This clonotype was seen repeatedly, ten times or more. The rearrangement joins TRBV12-3 or TRBV12-4 to TRBJ2-7, with unresolved D. This CDR3 region has 13 residues. Trimming took off 3 bases at V and 0 bases at J, with 6 bases between the two ends. CDR3 sequence (DNA): TGTGCCAGCAGTTTGCGCCGCTCCTACGAGCAGTACTTC. This encodes CASSLRRSYEQYF.

This clonotype has more than one count but fewer than ten. The chain recombines TRBV5-1 with TRBJ1-5, with D perhaps matching TRBD1 (6 bases). The CDR3 runs 14 residues. The ends were cut back, 4 bases at V and 6 bases at J, with 14 bases in the middle. In germline, CDR1 is SGHRS, CDR2 YFSETQ. The CDR3 here is CASSVQGGSQPQHF. As DNA, the CDR3 is TGCGCCAGCAGCGTACAGGGAGGCAGTCAGCCCCAGCATTTT.

This clonotype was found a few times. This sequence joins TRBV28 and TRBJ1-6; no firm D call. Trimming left V 6 bases short and J 9 bases short, with 12 bases between. CDR1 MDHEN and CDR2 SYDVKM come from the germline V gene. This CDR3 is built from 13 residues. The CDR3 loop is CASREYSGSPLHF. CDR3 coding DNA: TGTGCCAGCAGAGAGTATTCGGGTTCACCCCTCCACTTT. Supplemented by reference TRBV28 and TRBJ1-6, the full variable domain reads DVKVTQSSRYLVKRTGEKVFLECVQDMDHENMFWYRQDPGLGLRLIYFSYDVKMKEKGDIPEGYSVSREKKERFSLILESASTNQTSMYLCASREYSGSPLHFGNGTRLTVT.

The chain combines TRBV7-8 with TRBJ1-2; weak D call: TRBD1 (5 bases). The ends were cut back, 10 bases at V and 3 bases at J, with 18 bases in the middle. CDR1 and CDR2 (germline): SGHVS, FQNEAQ. This CDR3 region has 14 residues. DNA of the CDR3: TGTGCCACCCACAACGGGGACGGTTACTATGGCTACACCTTC. Its translation: CATHNGDGYYGYTF.

V is TRBV10-2 and J is TRBJ2-1; a possible D gene is TRBD1 (6 bases). The CDR3 covers 14 residues. V shed 9 bases and J shed 5 bases, with 17 bases lying between them. Germline CDR1 reads WSHSY; CDR2 reads SAAADI. The CDR3 nucleotides are TGCGCCAGTGACGATCCGGGACAACACAATGAGCAGTTCTTC. Translating it yields CASDDPGQHNEQFF.

This clonotype was seen at least ten times. This chain connects TRBV6-5 to TRBJ2-1; 9 bases align to TRBD1. The V and J ends lost 2 bases and 4 bases, in that order; junction bases with no gene match: 3. The length of the CDR3 is 15 residues. Per the germline V gene, CDR1 is MNHEY and CDR2 is SVGAGI. The CDR3 nucleotides are TGTGCCAGCAGTTACGAACAGGGGGCTTACAATGAGCAGTTCTTC. Translated: CASSYEQGAYNEQFF.

This clonotype was counted a few times. The rearrangement joins TRBV28 to TRBJ2-2; a possible D gene is TRBD2 (6 bases). The CDR3 runs 14 residues. Trimming removed 5 bases at V and 2 bases at J, with 9 bases between. Germline CDR1 reads MDHEN; CDR2 reads SYDVKM. CDR3 DNA: TGTGCCAGCAGTCCGCGGGACAACACCGGGGAGCTGTTTTTT. This codes for CASSPRDNTGELFF.

There are a few counts of this clonotype. V gene TRBV27 combines with J gene TRBJ1-5; D not certain. CDR1 and CDR2 from the germline V gene are MNHEY and SMNVEV (reference sequence). Trimming took 5 bases from V and 6 from J, leaving 20 bases between them. The CDR3 covers 16 residues. The CDR3 nucleotides are TGTGCCAGCAGTCCACCCCATACTGGGGTGATTCAGCCCCAGCATTTT. Residues: CASSPPHTGVIQPQHF.

This rearrangement joins TRBV7-9 to TRBJ1-2; D possibly corresponds to TRBD1 (6 bases). The germline V gene has CDR1 SEHNR and CDR2 FQNEAQ (reference sequence). The CDR3 has 14 amino acids. Trimming removed 3 bases at V and 4 bases at J, with 12 bases between. CDR3 region: CASSLIWDTYGYTF. In DNA form, the CDR3 reads TGTGCCAGCAGCTTGATATGGGACACCTATGGCTACACCTTC.

This chain links TRBV5-1 with TRBJ1-5, with D maybe TRBD1 (6 bases). Germline loops: CDR1 SGHRS, CDR2 YFSETQ. This CDR3 contains 14 residues. Trimming cost V 3 bases and J 4 bases, with 11 bases left between them. This chain's CDR3 is CASSSDSPNQPQHF. The CDR3 nucleotides read TGCGCCAGCAGCTCGGACAGCCCGAATCAGCCCCAGCATTTT.

The chain employs TRBV28 and TRBJ2-5, with a tentative D call TRBD2 (6 bases). Trimming pared 4 bases from V and 7 bases from J, leaving 16 bases between. The CDR3 has 14 residues. Germline values: CDR1 MDHEN, CDR2 SYDVKM. The CDR3: CASSSPGEAGTQYF. Here the CDR3 DNA reads TGTGCCAGCAGTTCCCCGGGAGAAGCAGGGACCCAGTACTTC.

The rearrangement uses TRBV20-1 and TRBJ1-1; D gene ambiguous. The CDR3 runs to 14 residues. The germline V gene encodes CDR1 DFQATT and CDR2 SNEGSKA (reference sequence). V shed 0 bases and J shed 2 bases, with 10 bases lying between them. The CDR3 DNA reads as TGCAGTGCTAGAGATCCGCCAGAAAACACTGAAGCTTTCTTT. This translates into CSARDPPENTEAFF.

This clonotype was counted at least ten times. The V and J genes are TRBV2 and TRBJ2-3; unclear D gene. Germline lookup yields CDR1 SNHLY and CDR2 FYNNEI. Trimming pared 0 bases from V and 0 bases from J, leaving 4 bases between. The CDR3 is 14 amino acids. CDR3 residues: CASSEAASTDTQYF. In DNA, the CDR3 is TGTGCCAGCAGTGAAGCAGCCAGCACAGATACGCAGTATTTT.

This clonotype was counted ten times or more. V usage is TRBV27 and J usage is TRBJ2-6, with 7 bases fitting TRBD1. The V gene's germline CDR1 is MNHEY and CDR2 SMNVEV (reference sequence). V trimming: 5 bases; J trimming: 0 bases; junction bases outside the gene matches: 10. This CDR3 comprises 18 residues. CDR3 loop: CASSDRDKGDSGANVLTF. CDR3 coding DNA: TGTGCCAGCAGTGACAGGGACAAGGGTGACTCTGGGGCCAACGTCCTGACTTTC. The complete variable domain, with remaining parts taken from reference TRBV27 and TRBJ2-6, reads EAQVTQNPRYLITVTGKKLTVTCSQNMNHEYMSWYRQDPGLGLRQIYYSMNVEVTDKGDVPEGYKVSRKEKRNFPLILESPSPNQTSLYFCASSDRDKGDSGANVLTFGAGSRLTVL.

This clonotype has a handful of counts. The rearrangement links TRBV15 to TRBJ1-5; D gene ambiguous. Germline V gene data show CDR1 as LNHNV and CDR2 as YYDKDF (reference sequence). The CDR3 runs to 13 residues. V lost 3 bases and J lost 2, with 5 bases in between. In nucleotides, the CDR3 is TGTGCCACCAGCAGTGGGGGCAATCAGCCCCAGCATTTT. Protein product: CATSSGGNQPQHF.

V is TRBV20-1 and J is TRBJ2-7, with 15 bases fitting TRBD2. Germline V gene lookup returns CDR1 DFQATT and CDR2 SNEGSKA (reference sequence). J was trimmed by 3 bases and V by 3 bases; bases with no gene match: 6. The CDR3 contains 16 residues. CDR3 loop: CSASKAGLAGGYEQYF. The CDR3 region has the DNA TGCAGTGCTAGCAAGGCGGGACTAGCGGGAGGCTACGAGCAGTACTTC.

This clonotype was seen a handful of times. The rearrangement joins TRBV10-2 to TRBJ1-4; the D gene is possibly TRBD1 (6 bases). CDR1 and CDR2 (germline): WSHSY, SAAADI. The CDR3 totals 15 residues. V was trimmed by 8 bases and J by 5 bases, leaving 18 bases between them. In nucleotides, the CDR3 is TGCGCCAGCTGGCCTGCTACAGGGCGAAATGAAAAACTGTTTTTT. Protein sequence: CASWPATGRNEKLFF.

This chain joins TRBV9 and TRBJ1-3; D ambiguous. Between the trimmed V and J ends, which lost 0 bases and 4 bases, there was a span of 11 bases. Germline V gene data show CDR1 as SGDLS and CDR2 as YYNGEE. CDR3 length: 15 residues. The CDR3 here is CASSVGPAEGNTIYF. The CDR3 DNA sequence: TGTGCCAGCAGCGTAGGTCCCGCAGAAGGAAACACCATATATTTT.